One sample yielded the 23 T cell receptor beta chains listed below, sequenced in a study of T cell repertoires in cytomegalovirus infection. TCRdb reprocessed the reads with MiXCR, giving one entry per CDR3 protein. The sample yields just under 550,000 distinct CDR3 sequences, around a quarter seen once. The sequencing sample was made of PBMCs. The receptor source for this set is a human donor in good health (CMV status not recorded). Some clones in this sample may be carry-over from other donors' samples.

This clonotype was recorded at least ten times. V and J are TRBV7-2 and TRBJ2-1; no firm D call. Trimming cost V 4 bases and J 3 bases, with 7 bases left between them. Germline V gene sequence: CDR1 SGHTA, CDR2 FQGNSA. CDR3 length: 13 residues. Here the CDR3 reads CASSSAVYNEQFF. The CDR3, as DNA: TGTGCCAGCAGCTCGGCGGTCTACAATGAGCAGTTCTTC.

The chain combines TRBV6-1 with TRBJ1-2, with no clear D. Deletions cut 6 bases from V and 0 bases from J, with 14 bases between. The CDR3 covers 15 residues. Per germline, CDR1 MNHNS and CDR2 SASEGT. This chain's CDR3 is CASRPGRWANYGYTF. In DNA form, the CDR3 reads TGTGCCAGCAGACCGGGAAGGTGGGCTAACTATGGCTACACCTTC.

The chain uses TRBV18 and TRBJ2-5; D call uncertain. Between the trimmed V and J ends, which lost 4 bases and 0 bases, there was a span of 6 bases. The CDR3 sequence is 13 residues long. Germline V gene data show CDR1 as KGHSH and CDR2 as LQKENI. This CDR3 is CASSRGHQETQYF. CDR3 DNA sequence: TGTGCCAGCTCACGAGGACACCAAGAGACCCAGTACTTC.

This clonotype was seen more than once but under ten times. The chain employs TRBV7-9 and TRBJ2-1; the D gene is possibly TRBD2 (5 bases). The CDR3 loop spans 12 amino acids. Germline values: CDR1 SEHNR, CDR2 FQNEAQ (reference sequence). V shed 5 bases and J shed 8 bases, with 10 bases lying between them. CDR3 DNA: TGTGCCAGCAGCCCTGACGGGGATGAGCAGTTCTTC. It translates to CASSPDGDEQFF.

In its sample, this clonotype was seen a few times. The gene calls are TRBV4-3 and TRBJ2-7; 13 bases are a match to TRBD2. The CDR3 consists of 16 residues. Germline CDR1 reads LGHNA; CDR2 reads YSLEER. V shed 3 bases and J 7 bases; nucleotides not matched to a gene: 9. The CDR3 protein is CASSQDTSGRAREQYF. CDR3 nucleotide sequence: TGCGCCAGCAGCCAGGACACTAGCGGGAGGGCCAGAGAGCAGTACTTC.

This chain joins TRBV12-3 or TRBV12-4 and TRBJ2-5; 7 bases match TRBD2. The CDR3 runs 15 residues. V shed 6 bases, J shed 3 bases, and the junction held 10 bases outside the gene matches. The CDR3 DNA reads TGTGCCAGCAGCCCATCCCGGGGGGATGAAGAGACCCAGTACTTC. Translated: CASSPSRGDEETQYF.

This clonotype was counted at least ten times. The CDR3 region has the DNA TGTGCCAGCAGCTTGTATGGGGAGACCCAGTACTTC. It is translated as CASSLYGETQYF. The chain employs TRBV7-2 and TRBJ2-5, with D uncertain. V was trimmed by 3 bases and J by 5 bases, leaving 7 bases between them. The CDR3 loop spans 12 amino acids. Germline CDR1 is SGHTA and CDR2 is FQGNSA.

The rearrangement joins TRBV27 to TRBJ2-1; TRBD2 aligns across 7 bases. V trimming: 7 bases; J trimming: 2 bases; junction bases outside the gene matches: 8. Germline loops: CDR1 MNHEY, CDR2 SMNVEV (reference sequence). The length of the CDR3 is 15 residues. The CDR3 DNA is TGTGCCAGCACCCAAATAGCGGGTGCCTACAATGAGCAGTTCTTC. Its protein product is CASTQIAGAYNEQFF.

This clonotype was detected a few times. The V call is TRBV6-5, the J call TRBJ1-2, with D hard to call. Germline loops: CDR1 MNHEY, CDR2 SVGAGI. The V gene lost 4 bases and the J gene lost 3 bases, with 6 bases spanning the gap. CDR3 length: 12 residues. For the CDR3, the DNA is TGTGCCAGCAGTTCTTTGGACTATGGCTACACCTTC. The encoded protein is CASSSLDYGYTF.

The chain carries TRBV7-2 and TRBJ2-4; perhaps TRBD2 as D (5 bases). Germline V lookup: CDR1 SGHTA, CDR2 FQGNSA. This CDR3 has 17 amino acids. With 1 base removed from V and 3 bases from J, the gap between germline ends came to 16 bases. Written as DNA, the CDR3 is TGTGCCAGCAGCTTAGAAGGGAGAACCACTTTCAAAAACATTCAGTACTTC. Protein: CASSLEGRTTFKNIQYF.

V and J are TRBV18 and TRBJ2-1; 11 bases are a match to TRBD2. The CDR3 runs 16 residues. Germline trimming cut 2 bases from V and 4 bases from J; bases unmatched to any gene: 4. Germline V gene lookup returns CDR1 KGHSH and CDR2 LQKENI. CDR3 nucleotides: TGTGCCAGCTCACCAGTGGGGACTAGCGGATACAATGAGCAGTTCTTC. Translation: CASSPVGTSGYNEQFF.

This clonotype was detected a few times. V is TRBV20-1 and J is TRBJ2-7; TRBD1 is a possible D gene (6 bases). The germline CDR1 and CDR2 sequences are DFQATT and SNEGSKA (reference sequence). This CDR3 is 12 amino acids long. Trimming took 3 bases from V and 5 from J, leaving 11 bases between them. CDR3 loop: CSARQGTHEQYF. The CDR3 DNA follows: TGCAGTGCTAGGCAGGGGACCCACGAGCAGTACTTC.

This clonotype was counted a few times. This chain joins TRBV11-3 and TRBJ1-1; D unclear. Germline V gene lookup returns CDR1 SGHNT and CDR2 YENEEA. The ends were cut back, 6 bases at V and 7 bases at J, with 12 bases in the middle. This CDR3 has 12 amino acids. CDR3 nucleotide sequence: TGTGCCAGCAGTTTCACCGTTAGTGAAGCTTTCTTT. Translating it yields CASSFTVSEAFF.

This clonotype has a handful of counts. In nucleotides, the CDR3 is TGTGCCACCCGAGCCCCGACAGATTGCTACGAGCAGTACGTC. This encodes CATRAPTDCYEQYV. The chain is built from TRBV15 and TRBJ2-7, with D perhaps matching TRBD1 (5 bases). V was shortened by 8 bases and J by 3 bases, with 17 bases between the two germline ends. Germline-derived CDR1 and CDR2 are LNHNV and YYDKDF (reference sequence). This CDR3 contains 14 residues.

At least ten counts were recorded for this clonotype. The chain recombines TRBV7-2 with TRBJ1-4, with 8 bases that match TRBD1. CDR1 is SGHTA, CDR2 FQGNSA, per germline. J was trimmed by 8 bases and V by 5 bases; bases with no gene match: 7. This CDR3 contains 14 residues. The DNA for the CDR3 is TGTGCCAGCAGCGTCGGACAGGGCCAAGAAAAACTGTTTTTT. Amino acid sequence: CASSVGQGQEKLFF.

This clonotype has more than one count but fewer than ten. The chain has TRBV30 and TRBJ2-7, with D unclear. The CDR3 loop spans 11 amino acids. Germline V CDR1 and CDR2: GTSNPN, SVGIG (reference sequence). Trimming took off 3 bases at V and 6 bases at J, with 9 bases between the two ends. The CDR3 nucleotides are TGTGCCTGGAGCGGTGGCATCGAGCAGTACTTC. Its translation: CAWSGGIEQYF.

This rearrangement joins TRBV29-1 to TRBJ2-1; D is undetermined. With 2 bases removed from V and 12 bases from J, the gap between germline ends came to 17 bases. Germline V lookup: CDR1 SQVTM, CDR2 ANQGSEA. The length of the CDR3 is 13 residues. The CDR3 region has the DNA TGCAGCGTTGAATGGCGGCTTCCCGACGGGCAGTTCTTC. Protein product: CSVEWRLPDGQFF.

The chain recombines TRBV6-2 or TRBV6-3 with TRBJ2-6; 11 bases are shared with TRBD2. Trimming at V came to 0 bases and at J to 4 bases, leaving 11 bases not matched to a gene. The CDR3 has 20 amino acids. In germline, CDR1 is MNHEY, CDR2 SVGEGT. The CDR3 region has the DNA TGTGCCAGCAGTTACTCTTTCAGAATAGCGGGAGGGCCGGGGGCCAACGTCCTGACTTTC. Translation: CASSYSFRIAGGPGANVLTF.

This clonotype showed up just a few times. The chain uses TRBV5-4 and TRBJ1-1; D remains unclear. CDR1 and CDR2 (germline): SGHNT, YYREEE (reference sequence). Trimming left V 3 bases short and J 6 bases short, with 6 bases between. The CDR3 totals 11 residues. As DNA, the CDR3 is TGTGCCAGCAGCTCCTTCTCTGAAGCTTTCTTT. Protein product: CASSSFSEAFF. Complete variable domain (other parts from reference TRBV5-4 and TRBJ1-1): ETGVTQSPTHLIKTRGQQVTLRCSSQSGHNTVSWYQQALGQGPQFIFQYYREEENGRGNFPPRFSGLQFPNYSSELNVNALELDDSALYLCASSSFSEAFFGQGTRLTVV.

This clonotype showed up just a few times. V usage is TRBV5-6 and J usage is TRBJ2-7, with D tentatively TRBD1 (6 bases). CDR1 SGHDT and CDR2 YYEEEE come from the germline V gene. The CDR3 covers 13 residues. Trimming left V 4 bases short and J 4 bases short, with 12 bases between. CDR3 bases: TGTGCCAGCAGCCGGACAGCTTCTTACGAGCAGTACGTC. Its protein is CASSRTASYEQYV.

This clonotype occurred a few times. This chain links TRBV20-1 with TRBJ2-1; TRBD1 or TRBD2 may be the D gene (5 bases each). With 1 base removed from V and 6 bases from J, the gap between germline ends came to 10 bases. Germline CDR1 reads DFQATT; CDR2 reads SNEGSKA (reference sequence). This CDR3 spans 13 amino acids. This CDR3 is CSARVAGSNEQFF. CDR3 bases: TGCAGTGCTAGAGTGGCAGGGAGCAATGAGCAGTTCTTC.

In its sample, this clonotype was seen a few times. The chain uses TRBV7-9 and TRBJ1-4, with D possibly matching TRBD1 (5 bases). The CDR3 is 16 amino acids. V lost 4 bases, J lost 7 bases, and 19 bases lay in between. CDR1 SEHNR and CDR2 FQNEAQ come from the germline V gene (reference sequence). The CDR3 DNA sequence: TGTGCCAGCAGCTCCCGAAGGGGCTCACGGGGTGAAAAACTGTTTTTT. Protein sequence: CASSSRRGSRGEKLFF.

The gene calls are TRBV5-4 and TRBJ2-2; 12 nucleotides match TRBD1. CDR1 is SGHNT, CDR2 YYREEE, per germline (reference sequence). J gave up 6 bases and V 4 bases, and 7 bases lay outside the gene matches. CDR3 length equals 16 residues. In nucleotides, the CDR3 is TGTGCCAGCAGCGGGGACAGGGGGCGGGAGGCCGGGGAGCTGTTTTTT. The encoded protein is CASSGDRGREAGELFF.